The rows below give T cell receptor beta chains drawn from one sample of a study of lymphopenia after photon versus proton radiotherapy. The assay was immunoSEQ multiplex PCR, and TCRdb's table has in-frame clones only and misses some. This repertoire shows more than 35,000 clones, 70% to 90% found once; its top ten account for approximately 2.9%. This material consisted of peripheral blood, taken from a patient treated with photon-based radiotherapy. The receptors shown here come from a man in his forties or fifties with gastric cancer. CDR3s leave out the opening cysteine and the closing phenylalanine or tryptophan. A D gene is named only where the DNA matches it firmly.

V gene	D gene	J gene	CDR3 protein
TRBV10-3	-	TRBJ2-7	AIMGPEGSYEQY
TRBV18	TRBD1	TRBJ2-7	ASSLPGTGNEQY
TRBV5-4	-	TRBJ1-2	ASSPSFLGYT
TRBV2	-	TRBJ1-2	ASSGDYGYT
TRBV28	-	TRBJ2-5	ASSLRLQPFGEQY
TRBV19	TRBD2	TRBJ2-3	ASSMGGGGDTQY
TRBV7-2	-	TRBJ2-3	ASSPALALTDTQY
TRBV14	-	TRBJ2-1	ASSSRLAAEQF
TRBV7-2	-	TRBJ2-1	ASSRGITEQF
TRBV6-5	TRBD2	TRBJ2-7	ASSYLASGPYEQY
TRBV29-1	TRBD1	TRBJ2-1	SVAQGRSNNEQF
TRBV5-8	-	TRBJ2-1	ASSLEGSSYNEQF
TRBV19	-	TRBJ2-2	ASRGNRDFTGELF
TRBV11-2	TRBD2	TRBJ2-2	ASSLLGWLAGGFTGELF
TRBV19	-	TRBJ1-5	ASSISGARNQPQH
TRBV28	-	TRBJ2-7	ASGRGSGYEQY
TRBV14	TRBD1	TRBJ2-6	ASSQIPGQGYGANVLT
TRBV5-4	-	TRBJ2-7	ASSRDRLEQY
TRBV7-9	TRBD1	TRBJ1-5	ASSYPGGDQPQH
TRBV21-1	-	TRBJ1-5	ASSKSGRDQPQH
TRBV7-6	TRBD2	TRBJ2-3	ASSSGLAGQADTQY
TRBV6-1	TRBD1	TRBJ2-7	ALRGQGANEQY
TRBV7-2	-	TRBJ1-2	ASSFSRNYGYT
TRBV28	-	TRBJ2-7	ASSLETHEQY
TRBV25-1	-	-	ASSELTGYTYEQY
TRBV10-3	-	TRBJ2-1	AISESPPPVQF
TRBV7-8	-	TRBJ2-6	ASSFFTDSGANVLT
TRBV5-5	-	TRBJ1-5	ASSLEAGAQPQH
TRBV5-5	TRBD2	TRBJ2-7	ASSPGLAGASGGEQY
TRBV2	-	TRBJ2-6	ASSGYRVGSGANVLT
TRBV23-1	-	TRBJ2-1	ASSQYPPGNSGYNEQF
TRBV30	TRBD2	TRBJ2-2	ACQTSGRATGELF
TRBV7-9	-	TRBJ1-1	ASSDAGAPNTEAF
TRBV27	TRBD2	TRBJ2-4	ASSSGREGAKNIQY
TRBV4-1	-	TRBJ1-5	ASSQVLAIGNQPQH
TRBV6-5	-	TRBJ2-1	ASRRTEDEQF
TRBV28	TRBD2	TRBJ2-3	ASSYSSGTRADTQY
TRBV2	-	TRBJ1-1	ASSDRDRRNTEAF
TRBV19	TRBD2	TRBJ2-6	ASSIFPQLAGGTGANVLT
TRBV5-4	TRBD2	TRBJ2-7	ASSYLAGDFYEQY
TRBV7-6	TRBD2	TRBJ2-1	ASSSGRVNNEQF
TRBV19	-	TRBJ1-1	ASTREGRTEAF
TRBV19	TRBD2	TRBJ2-7	ASSSRLAGDYEQY
TRBV6-1	TRBD1	TRBJ1-1	ASSEYGTGPGEAF
TRBV19	-	TRBJ1-1	ASSIADLNTEAF
TRBV4-1	-	TRBJ2-1	ASSQIGVSYNEQF
TRBV7-2	-	TRBJ2-1	ASSLAAEPYNEQF
TRBV19	-	TRBJ2-1	ASSSILASVNEQF
TRBV14	TRBD1	TRBJ2-4	ASSRDRDREKNIQY
TRBV11-2	TRBD2	TRBJ2-2	ASRGRLAGVAGGGELF
TRBV7-9	-	TRBJ2-7	ASSSRGRGSDEQY
TRBV7-3	-	TRBJ2-1	ASSLPGRREQF
TRBV27	TRBD1	TRBJ2-7	ASQTGPSGEQY
TRBV7-2	-	TRBJ2-2	ASSPRSAGPRELF
TRBV15	-	TRBJ1-2	ATRATHRDGYT
TRBV28	-	TRBJ1-3	ASSYSSSGNTIY
TRBV14	-	TRBJ2-3	ASSRIVLTDSTDTQY
TRBV9	-	TRBJ1-6	ASSPQLAGTDSPLH
TRBV27	TRBD1	TRBJ1-2	ASSRTGRGYGYT
TRBV15	-	TRBJ1-1	ATSSRRGTEAF